Listed below are T cell receptor beta chains from one sample, sequenced in a study of shared clonotypes between healthy human individuals. Only in-frame clones appear in the TCRdb table, and some are missing; sequencing was by immunoSEQ multiplex PCR. This table holds approximately 1.1 million clones, 78% found once. Sample: memory CD4+ T cells from PBMCs. The origin of the receptors is a man aged 18 to 30 in good health. Some clones in this sample may be carry-over from other donors' samples. Each CDR3 is given with its conserved first and last residue. A D gene is named only where the DNA matches it firmly. A clone size is listed for some rows: how often the clone was seen (once, few, many), or a class if it is expanded.

d_gene: TRBD2; len: 15; abundance: once; v_gene: TRBV5-1; j_gene: TRBJ2-2; CDR3nt: TGCGCCAGCCTCCCTAGCGGGAGAAGCACCGGGGAGCTGTTTTTT; CDR3aa: CASLPSGRSTGELFF
d_gene: .; len: 17; abundance: .; v_gene: TRBV5-4; j_gene: TRBJ1-1; CDR3nt: TGTGCCAGCAGCTTGGGGGGCGGGGTAGGTCGGCACACTGAAGCTTTCTTT; CDR3aa: CASSLGGGVGRHTEAFF
d_gene: .; len: 17; abundance: few; v_gene: TRBV7-2; j_gene: TRBJ1-1; CDR3nt: TGTGCCAGCAGCCGATTTAATTACAGGCAAATGAACACTGAAGCTTTCTTT; CDR3aa: CASSRFNYRQMNTEAFF
d_gene: TRBD2; len: 19; abundance: .; v_gene: TRBV27; j_gene: TRBJ2-2; CDR3nt: TGTGCCAGCAGTTACAAATCCCTAGCGGGCATCGCGATGGGCGGGGAGCTGTTTTTT; CDR3aa: CASSYKSLAGIAMGGELFF
d_gene: .; len: 14; abundance: once; v_gene: TRBV18; j_gene: TRBJ2-3; CDR3nt: TGTGCCAGCTCACCGTTGGAGACGACAGATACGCAGTATTTT; CDR3aa: CASSPLETTDTQYF
d_gene: TRBD2; len: 16; abundance: .; v_gene: TRBV28; j_gene: TRBJ2-7; CDR3nt: TGTGCCAGCAGCCCCGGGGGAGCGGGGACCTCCTACGAGCAGTACTTC; CDR3aa: CASSPGGAGTSYEQYF
d_gene: .; len: 15; abundance: .; v_gene: TRBV5-1; j_gene: TRBJ2-6; CDR3nt: TGCGCCAGCTCCTTGGTAGGCTCTGGGGCCAACGTCCTGACTTTC; CDR3aa: CASSLVGSGANVLTF
d_gene: .; len: 17; abundance: .; v_gene: TRBV30; j_gene: TRBJ2-2; CDR3nt: TGTGCCTGGTCTAGGGCGGGGAGCCATCCAGACACCGGGGAGCTGTTTTTT; CDR3aa: CAWSRAGSHPDTGELFF
d_gene: TRBD2; len: 15; abundance: .; v_gene: TRBV18; j_gene: TRBJ2-1; CDR3nt: TGTGCCAGCTCACAGGGACTAGCGGAATACAATGAGCAGTTCTTC; CDR3aa: CASSQGLAEYNEQFF
d_gene: .; len: 15; abundance: .; v_gene: TRBV18; j_gene: TRBJ1-2; CDR3nt: TGTGCCAGCTCGGGATCCGGGACGGACTTCTATGGCTACACCTTC; CDR3aa: CASSGSGTDFYGYTF
d_gene: .; len: 13; abundance: .; v_gene: TRBV4-3; j_gene: TRBJ2-2; CDR3nt: TGCGCCAGCAGCCTCGGAGCGGGCGGGGAGCTGTTTTTT; CDR3aa: CASSLGAGGELFF
d_gene: TRBD1; len: 14; abundance: .; v_gene: TRBV2; j_gene: TRBJ2-7; CDR3nt: TGTGCCAGCAGTAGGGACAGTTCAACCTACGAGCAGTACTTC; CDR3aa: CASSRDSSTYEQYF
d_gene: .; len: 13; abundance: .; v_gene: TRBV7-9; j_gene: TRBJ1-1; CDR3nt: TGTGCCTCCAAAAAGACAGCGAACACTGAAGCTTTCTTT; CDR3aa: CASKKTANTEAFF
d_gene: TRBD2; len: 15; abundance: .; v_gene: TRBV5-1; j_gene: TRBJ2-3; CDR3nt: TGCGCCAGCAGCCTTACGACTAGCGGGAGAGATACGCAGTATTTT; CDR3aa: CASSLTTSGRDTQYF
d_gene: .; len: 14; abundance: .; v_gene: TRBV6-6; j_gene: TRBJ2-7; CDR3nt: TGTGCCAGCACCGAAGGGGGATTTTCGTACGAGCAGTACTTC; CDR3aa: CASTEGGFSYEQYF
d_gene: TRBD1; len: 15; abundance: .; v_gene: TRBV27; j_gene: TRBJ1-2; CDR3nt: TGTGCCAGCAGTTCGTCAACACGGGACAGTCGGGGCTACACCTTC; CDR3aa: CASSSSTRDSRGYTF
d_gene: .; len: 11; abundance: .; v_gene: TRBV5-1; j_gene: TRBJ2-2; CDR3nt: TGCGCCAGCAGCGTCGGCGGGGAGCTGTTTTTT; CDR3aa: CASSVGGELFF
d_gene: TRBD1; len: 15; abundance: .; v_gene: TRBV6-4; j_gene: TRBJ1-2; CDR3nt: TGTGCCAGCAGTCGGGACAGTTTTCCAGTAGGTGGCTACACCTTC; CDR3aa: CASSRDSFPVGGYTF
d_gene: TRBD2; len: 15; abundance: .; v_gene: TRBV4-2; j_gene: TRBJ2-5; CDR3nt: TGTGCCAGCAGCCAATTTAGCGGGAGGGAGGAGACCCAGTACTTC; CDR3aa: CASSQFSGREETQYF
d_gene: .; len: 15; abundance: few; v_gene: TRBV10-3; j_gene: TRBJ1-2; CDR3nt: TGTGCCATCAGTGAGAATGGCGGGGGGGGGCATGGCTACACCTTC; CDR3aa: CAISENGGGGHGYTF
d_gene: .; len: 15; abundance: .; v_gene: TRBV10-3; j_gene: TRBJ1-1; CDR3nt: TGTGCCACCGGACAAGGGGATGGGGGAATTTCTGAAGCTTTCTTT; CDR3aa: CATGQGDGGISEAFF
d_gene: .; len: 13; abundance: .; v_gene: TRBV15; j_gene: TRBJ2-7; CDR3nt: TGTGCCACCAGCAGAGATCCCCAGTACGAGCAGTACTTC; CDR3aa: CATSRDPQYEQYF
d_gene: .; len: 17; abundance: .; v_gene: TRBV7-3; j_gene: TRBJ2-1; CDR3nt: TGTGCCAGCAGCTCCCCTCTGCCCGCGGGGTCCTACAATGAGCAGTTCTTC; CDR3aa: CASSSPLPAGSYNEQFF
d_gene: TRBD2; len: 14; abundance: .; v_gene: TRBV27; j_gene: TRBJ2-7; CDR3nt: TGTGCCATCGCCAGGCGGGAGGGGTCCTACGAGCAGTACTTC; CDR3aa: CAIARREGSYEQYF
d_gene: .; len: 13; abundance: .; v_gene: TRBV4-2; j_gene: TRBJ2-7; CDR3nt: TGTGCCAGCAGCCGCCGCCCTTCTTACGAGCAGTACTTC; CDR3aa: CASSRRPSYEQYF
d_gene: .; len: 16; abundance: once; v_gene: TRBV5-8; j_gene: TRBJ1-1; CDR3nt: TGTGCCAGCAGCTTGCAGAGGGGGGGTGAGGGGACTGAAGCTTTCTTT; CDR3aa: CASSLQRGGEGTEAFF
d_gene: TRBD2; len: 16; abundance: .; v_gene: TRBV14; j_gene: TRBJ2-7; CDR3nt: TGTGCCAGCAGCCAAGAGCAGCGGGAACTTGGGTTCGAGCAGTACTTC; CDR3aa: CASSQEQRELGFEQYF
d_gene: TRBD1; len: 17; abundance: .; v_gene: TRBV7-8; j_gene: TRBJ1-4; CDR3nt: TGTGCCAGCAGCCCACGAGGGGGCGGCGGTCGAAATGAAAAACTGTTTTTT; CDR3aa: CASSPRGGGGRNEKLFF
d_gene: TRBD2; len: 16; abundance: .; v_gene: TRBV15; j_gene: TRBJ2-1; CDR3nt: TGTGCCACCAGCCGGAGCCTGGGCGCGGGAGACAATGAGCAGTTCTTC; CDR3aa: CATSRSLGAGDNEQFF
d_gene: .; len: 11; abundance: .; v_gene: TRBV7-2; j_gene: TRBJ2-1; CDR3nt: TGTGCCAGCAGCTTAGACAATGAGCAGTTCTTC; CDR3aa: CASSLDNEQFF
d_gene: TRBD1; len: 15; abundance: .; v_gene: TRBV27; j_gene: TRBJ2-7; CDR3nt: TGTGCCAGCAGCAAGCAACCGGGACAGGCCTACGAGCAGTACTTC; CDR3aa: CASSKQPGQAYEQYF
d_gene: .; len: 13; abundance: .; v_gene: TRBV18; j_gene: TRBJ2-3; CDR3nt: TGTGCCAGCTCACCACCGCAGATAGATACGCAGTATTTT; CDR3aa: CASSPPQIDTQYF
d_gene: .; len: 12; abundance: .; v_gene: TRBV29-1; j_gene: TRBJ2-7; CDR3nt: TGCAGCGTTGGTAACGGTTTCTACGAGCAGTACTTC; CDR3aa: CSVGNGFYEQYF
d_gene: .; len: 13; abundance: .; v_gene: TRBV7-3; j_gene: TRBJ2-5; CDR3nt: TGTGCCAGCAGCTTAAACAGCCAAGAGACCCAGTACTTC; CDR3aa: CASSLNSQETQYF
d_gene: .; len: 15; abundance: .; v_gene: TRBV9; j_gene: TRBJ2-5; CDR3nt: TGTGCCAGCAGCGGAACAGGGGTTGGGAGGGAGACCCAGTACTTC; CDR3aa: CASSGTGVGRETQYF
d_gene: TRBD1; len: 15; abundance: .; v_gene: TRBV5-1; j_gene: TRBJ1-5; CDR3nt: TGCGCCAGCAGCCAGGGGGACCCCGGAAATCAGCCCCAGCATTTT; CDR3aa: CASSQGDPGNQPQHF
d_gene: .; len: 14; abundance: .; v_gene: TRBV11-2; j_gene: TRBJ1-2; CDR3nt: TGTGCCAGCAGCTTTTTGGGGTCGGCCAAGGGCTACACCTTC; CDR3aa: CASSFLGSAKGYTF
d_gene: TRBD1; len: 15; abundance: .; v_gene: TRBV6-5; j_gene: TRBJ1-5; CDR3nt: TGTGCCAGCAGACCTACAGGGGTTCTTAATCAGCCCCAGCATTTT; CDR3aa: CASRPTGVLNQPQHF
d_gene: .; len: 15; abundance: .; v_gene: TRBV6-6; j_gene: TRBJ1-3; CDR3nt: TGTGCCGACACAGGCCTTAGTCGCTCTGGAAACACCATATATTTT; CDR3aa: CADTGLSRSGNTIYF
d_gene: .; len: 18; abundance: .; v_gene: TRBV11-1; j_gene: TRBJ2-1; CDR3nt: TGTGCCAGCAGCCGACTTGCCGGGGAGTTTGAGGAGTGGAATGAGCAGTTCTTC; CDR3aa: CASSRLAGEFEEWNEQFF
d_gene: .; len: 14; abundance: .; v_gene: TRBV7-3; j_gene: TRBJ1-3; CDR3nt: TGTGCCAGCAGCTTAACGGCCGGGGCAAGCACCATATATTTT; CDR3aa: CASSLTAGASTIYF
d_gene: .; len: 16; abundance: .; v_gene: TRBV5-6; j_gene: TRBJ2-3; CDR3nt: TGTGCCAGCAGCCCCCGGCAGGGAGGTTTGACAGATACGCAGTATTTT; CDR3aa: CASSPRQGGLTDTQYF
d_gene: .; len: 16; abundance: .; v_gene: TRBV18; j_gene: TRBJ2-6; CDR3nt: TGTGCCAGCTCACCCGGTAGAATCTCTGGGGCCAACGTCCTGACTTTC; CDR3aa: CASSPGRISGANVLTF
d_gene: TRBD1; len: 16; abundance: .; v_gene: TRBV11-2; j_gene: TRBJ2-7; CDR3nt: TGTGCCAGCAGCCAACAAGGACAGGGCGCATTGTACGAGCAGTACTTC; CDR3aa: CASSQQGQGALYEQYF
d_gene: .; len: 14; abundance: .; v_gene: TRBV10-3; j_gene: TRBJ1-2; CDR3nt: TGTGCCATCAGTCAACAGGCGAGTAACTATGGCTACACCTTC; CDR3aa: CAISQQASNYGYTF
d_gene: TRBD1; len: 13; abundance: .; v_gene: TRBV19; j_gene: TRBJ1-1; CDR3nt: TGTGCCAGTAGATACAGGGGGAACACTGAAGCTTTCTTT; CDR3aa: CASRYRGNTEAFF
d_gene: .; len: 14; abundance: once; v_gene: TRBV5-1; j_gene: TRBJ2-7; CDR3nt: TGCGCCAGCAGCTATGGTAACAGGGCCTACGAGCAGTACTTC; CDR3aa: CASSYGNRAYEQYF
d_gene: TRBD1; len: 16; abundance: once; v_gene: TRBV7-3; j_gene: TRBJ2-5; CDR3nt: TGTGCCAGCAGCTTAGGGGCCCCGACAGGGGGAGAGACCCAGTACTTC; CDR3aa: CASSLGAPTGGETQYF
d_gene: .; len: 12; abundance: few; v_gene: TRBV6-6; j_gene: TRBJ1-2; CDR3nt: TGTGCCAGCAGTTCGAGGTTCTATGGCTACACCTTC; CDR3aa: CASSSRFYGYTF
d_gene: .; len: 15; abundance: .; v_gene: TRBV6-5; j_gene: TRBJ1-2; CDR3nt: TGTGCCAGCAGAAAAGACCCCCCCAGCTCGTATGGCTACACCTTC; CDR3aa: CASRKDPPSSYGYTF
d_gene: TRBD1; len: 14; abundance: .; v_gene: TRBV25-1; j_gene: TRBJ1-4; CDR3nt: TGTGCCACCACGGACAGGGGTGAAGGCGAAAAACTGTTTTTT; CDR3aa: CATTDRGEGEKLFF